The entry that follows covers one T cell receptor (beta chain) sequence. Germline assignment: CDR1 LGHDT and CDR2 YNNKEL (reference sequence). The CDR3 consists of 14 residues. V was pared by 0 bases and J by 5 bases, with 4 bases of the junction left unmatched. This sample was taken from a study of blood T cell repertoires in COVID-19. At the level of the study: Acute and convalescent COVID-19 specimens originated in the United States, Italy and Spain.

As handled by the study authors: Estimation of nucleated cell counts was performed using reference gene primer amplification. TCRdb keeps only in-frame clones here, not all; method: immunoSEQ multiplex PCR. V and J calls and clone size are as listed in that table; D and trimming were resolved from the DNA. The sample lists around 65,000 clones, about 80% occurring once. The sequenced sample was peripheral blood. The J gene is TRBJ2-7, the V gene TRBV3-1 (or the pseudogene TRBV3-2), with TRBD1 matching over 7 bases. The sequence was obtained from a man of 80 years or more with active COVID-19. Written as DNA, the CDR3 is TGTGCCAGCAGCCAAGAGAGGGGGCGAAACGAGCAGTACTTC. This gives the protein CASSQERGRNEQYF.